This entry describes one T cell receptor beta chain. V gave up 7 bases and J gave up 3 bases; unmatched junction bases: 7. Germline CDR1 is MDHEN and CDR2 is SYDVKM. This CDR3 contains 15 residues. This table comes from immunoSEQ multiplex PCR, and its TCRdb copy is limited to in-frame clones, with some not included. Here the sample spans 200,000 or so clones, roughly 80% being singletons. This specimen comes from a study of blood T cell repertoires in COVID-19. Study at large: Whether acute or convalescent, the COVID-19 samples came from the United States, Italy and Spain.

Sequenced material: peripheral blood. The TCR sequence derives from a human donor in a cohort sampled during active COVID-19. V and J are TRBV28 and TRBJ1-1, with 11 bases matching TRBD1. The CDR3 DNA reads TGTGCCAGCATCGGGACAGGGGGAGGAGACACTGAAGCTTTCTTT. Its translation: CASIGTGGGDTEAFF.